This T cell receptor beta chain was identified during a study of CD8 T cells in Susac syndrome. Notes on the study in general: The authors acknowledged that their TCR sequencing and HLA analysis involved a relatively small number of individuals.

The V segment lost 5 bases and the J segment 0 bases; nucleotides outside the gene matches: 11. Germline V gene lookup returns CDR1 SGHVS and CDR2 FNYEAQ. The CDR3 spans 18 residues. An amount of RNA that ranged from roughly 0.45 to 1 ug was reverse transcribed with random hexamers. TCRdb used MiXCR to reprocess the immunoSEQ multiplex PCR reads, holding one entry per CDR3 protein. The sample includes about 200,000 distinct CDR3 sequences, roughly 90% of them seen just once. A word on this clonotype: What it binds is unknown.

The multiple sclerosis controls, all treatment-naive patients, had relapsing-remitting disease that was stable or active. The receptor was isolated from a human donor with multiple sclerosis. The V and J genes are TRBV7-6 and TRBJ2-7, with 12 positions matching TRBD1. The sequencing input was CD8+ T cells from PBMCs. The CDR3 loop is CASSPGTGGPWASYEQYF. The CDR3 DNA reads TGTGCCAGCAGCCCCGGGACAGGGGGCCCCTGGGCCTCCTACGAGCAGTACTTC.